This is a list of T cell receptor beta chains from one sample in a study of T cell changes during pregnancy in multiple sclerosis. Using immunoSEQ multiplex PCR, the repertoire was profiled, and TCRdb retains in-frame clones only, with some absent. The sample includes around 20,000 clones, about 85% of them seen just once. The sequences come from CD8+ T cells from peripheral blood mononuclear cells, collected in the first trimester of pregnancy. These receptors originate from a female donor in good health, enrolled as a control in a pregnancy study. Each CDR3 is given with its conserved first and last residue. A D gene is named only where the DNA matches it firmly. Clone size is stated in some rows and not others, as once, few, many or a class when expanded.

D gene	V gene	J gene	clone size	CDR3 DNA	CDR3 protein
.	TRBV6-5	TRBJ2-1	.	TGTGCCAGCAGTTACTCGGAGGGACCCCGTGAGCAGTTCTTC	CASSYSEGPREQFF
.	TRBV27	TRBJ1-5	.	TGTGCCAGCAGTTTAGATATGAGTAGCAATCAGCCCCAGCATTTT	CASSLDMSSNQPQHF
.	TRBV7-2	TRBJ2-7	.	TGTGCCAGCAGCTTAGCGGTGAGCTCCTACGAGCAGTACTTC	CASSLAVSSYEQYF
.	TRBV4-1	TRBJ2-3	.	TGCGCCAGCAGCCAAGAGGAGCTCCGTTTCTCTTCCACAGATACGCAGTATTTT	CASSQEELRFSSTDTQYF
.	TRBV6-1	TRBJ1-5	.	TGTGCCAGCAGTGAAGGGACAGAGAATCAGCCCCAGCATTTT	CASSEGTENQPQHF
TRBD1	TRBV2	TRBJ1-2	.	TGTGCCAGCAGTGACCGGACAGGCATCTATGGCTACACCTTC	CASSDRTGIYGYTF
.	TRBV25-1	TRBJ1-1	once	TGTGCCAGCAGTGTGGCAGGGTGGACTGAAGCTTTCTTT	CASSVAGWTEAFF
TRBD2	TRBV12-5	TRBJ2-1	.	TGTGCTAGTGGCTCCTCTAGCGGCCCAGGCTATGAGCAGTTCTTC	CASGSSSGPGYEQFF
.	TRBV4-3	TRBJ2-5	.	TGCGCCAGCAGCCAAGTACCAAACGGGGGGCATCGAGAGACCCAGTACTTC	CASSQVPNGGHRETQYF
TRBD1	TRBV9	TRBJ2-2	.	TGTGCCAGCAGCGTAGAGTCAGGGGGTTTAACCGGGGAGCTGTTTTTT	CASSVESGGLTGELFF
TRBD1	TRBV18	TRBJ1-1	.	TGTGCCAGCTCGCCAGGGGGCTCGAACACTGAAGCTTTCTTT	CASSPGGSNTEAFF
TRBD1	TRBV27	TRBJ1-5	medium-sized	TGTGCCAGCAGTTTCCGGACAGGGGGCGATCAGCCCCAGCATTTT	CASSFRTGGDQPQHF
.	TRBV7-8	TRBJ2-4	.	TGTGCCAGCAGCTTAAGAGGAGGGGTCGGAAACATTCAGTACTTC	CASSLRGGVGNIQYF
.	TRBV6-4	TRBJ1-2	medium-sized	TGTGCCAGCAGTGAAGAGGGACTTTCGGGAGGCTACACCTTC	CASSEEGLSGGYTF
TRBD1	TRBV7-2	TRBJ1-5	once	TGTGCCAGCAGCTACCGGGACAGGGGCAATCAGCCCCAGCATTTT	CASSYRDRGNQPQHF
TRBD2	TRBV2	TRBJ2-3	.	TGTGCCAGCAATCCCCCTAGCGGGGGGGGAGCTAGCACAGATACGCAGTATTTT	CASNPPSGGGASTDTQYF
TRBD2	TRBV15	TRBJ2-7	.	TGTGCCACCAGCAGACGACGACTAGCGGCCTCCTACGAGCAGTACTTC	CATSRRRLAASYEQYF
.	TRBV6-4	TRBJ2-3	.	TGTGCCACCCGCGGCCTAGCGACCACAGATACGCAGTATTTT	CATRGLATTDTQYF